The clone carrying this T cell receptor beta chain came up once. What it recognizes is unknown. This sample is part of a study of T cells in Graves' hyperthyroidism and ophthalmopathy. Broader study findings: Blood also contained most expanded thyroid clonotypes above 0.001. It was a median about 6 months before onset that the model predicted ophthalmopathy.

The germline CDR1 and CDR2 sequences are SGHTA and FQGNSA. V gave up 5 bases and J gave up 1 base, with 15 bases separating them. The CDR3 is 16 residues long. What was amplified from RNA transcripts were TCR beta CDR3 regions. The HTBI set primed first-round TCR CDR3 RT-PCR. MiXCR was run by TCRdb on the multiplex PCR reads, yielding one entry per CDR3 protein. The sample carries about 660,000 distinct CDR3 sequences, just under 45% recorded once. The rearrangement joins TRBV7-2 to TRBJ1-3, with D possibly being TRBD1 (6 bases). The receptor comes from an adult man with Graves' disease, either hyperthyroidism or ophthalmopathy (not recorded which). Sequencing used peripheral blood or thyroid tissue (not recorded which). The DNA of the CDR3 is TGTGCCAGCAGCCTACCAGGGGATACATCTGGAAACACCATATATTTT. This codes for CASSLPGDTSGNTIYF. Full variable domain (remainder filled in from reference TRBV7-2 and TRBJ1-3): GAGVSQSPSNKVTEKGKDVELRCDPISGHTALYWYRQSLGQGLEFLIYFQGNSAPDKSGLPSDRFSAERTGGSVSTLTIQRTQQEDSAVYLCASSLPGDTSGNTIYFGEGSWLTVV.